This T cell receptor (beta chain) emerged from a study of beta chain features in type 1 diabetes. Notes on the study in general: TCRB CDR3 length was moderately but significantly reduced in all four CD4+ subsets of Type 1 diabetes patients.

Sorted populations were all over 98% pure. V was clipped by 0 bases and J by 3 bases, with 10 bases between them. The CDR3 has 14 amino acids. The germline CDR1 and CDR2 sequences are SGHRS and YFSETQ. This clone was counted a few times. Its antigen remains unidentified. Every isolated RNA sample was fully reverse transcribed, so sequencing captured expressed TCRB transcripts. TCRdb's copy holds only in-frame clones and misses some; the assay was immunoSEQ multiplex PCR. The sample lists around 650,000 clones; 9.5% to 15% were seen once. The specimen was naive CD4+ T cells from blood. V is TRBV5-1 and J is TRBJ2-7, with D uncertain. The clonotype was recovered from a man younger than 45 with type 1 diabetes. The CDR3 sequence is CASSLVGQNYEQYF. CDR3 DNA sequence: TGCGCCAGCAGCTTGGTTGGTCAGAACTACGAGCAGTACTTC.